This TCR beta chain was found in a study of shared T cell receptors in the human thymus. Germline V lookup: CDR1 SGHRS, CDR2 YFSETQ. V was pared by 0 bases and J by 0 bases, with 5 bases of the junction left unmatched. The CDR3 totals 17 residues. Generated by immunoSEQ multiplex PCR, the TCRdb table keeps only in-frame clones and is missing some. The table records 550,000 to 800,000 clones, approximately 83% of them present only once. These data are also associated with another study on human thymus T cells. That publication notes: It was healthy Finnish infants having corrective surgery for congenital heart defects who were the donors. Resections from corrective heart surgery provided thymus tissue. Among thymic and blood repertoires, usage of V and J genes appeared biased. Highly overlapping thymic repertoires in unrelated individuals were reported by related research.

The material sequenced was thymocytes. The gene calls are TRBV5-1 and TRBJ2-5, with 10 bases lining up with TRBD2. This receptor was identified in a girl less than two years old with a congenital heart defect. The CDR3 reads CASSLALSGGYQETQYF. CDR3 nucleotides: TGCGCCAGCAGCTTGGCCCTTAGCGGGGGGTACCAAGAGACCCAGTACTTC.